One sample yielded the 5 T cell receptor beta chains listed below, sequenced in a study of blood T cell repertoires in COVID-19. Profiled with immunoSEQ multiplex PCR; TCRdb holds only in-frame clones, not every one. The profile shows about 150,000 clones, roughly 89% of them singletons. Material for sequencing was peripheral blood. These receptors all stem from a man under 40 with COVID-19, enrolled during active disease.

This clone was detected only a few times. Additional DNA sequences in this sample encode the identical CDR3. The J gene is TRBJ2-5, the V gene TRBV9, with 14 positions matching TRBD2. Per the germline V gene, CDR1 is SGDLS and CDR2 is YYNGEE. The J segment lost 6 bases and the V segment lost 2 bases, leaving 6 bases of the junction unmatched. The CDR3 length is 16 residues. Here the CDR3 DNA reads TGTGCCAGCAGCGTGGGGACTAGCGGGAGAGGAAAGACCCAGTACTTC. It is translated as CASSVGTSGRGKTQYF.

This chain connects TRBV28 to TRBJ2-5, with D possibly matching TRBD1 (7 bases). This CDR3 has 15 amino acids. Between the trimmed V and J ends, which lost 6 bases and 2 bases, there was a span of 16 bases. The germline V gene has CDR1 MDHEN and CDR2 SYDVKM. CDR3 sequence: CASRDEQGRQETQYF. CDR3 bases: TGTGCCAGCAGAGATGAACAGGGGAGGCAAGAGACCCAGTACTTC.

The chain employs TRBV28 and TRBJ1-2; 9 bases align to TRBD1. The length of the CDR3 is 17 residues. V trimming: 6 bases; J trimming: 4 bases; junction bases outside the gene matches: 15. Germline CDR1 and CDR2: MDHEN and SYDVKM. CDR3 amino acids: CASRVPGQGTGTYGYTF. The DNA of the CDR3 is TGTGCCAGCAGGGTTCCTGGACAGGGGACTGGAACCTATGGCTACACCTTC.

The V and J genes are TRBV25-1 and TRBJ2-5; 10 bases map to TRBD1. The CDR3 totals 15 residues. V lost 9 bases to trimming and J lost 5 bases; unmatched junction nucleotides: 12. Germline V lookup: CDR1 MGHDK, CDR2 SYGVNS. Here the CDR3 DNA reads TGTGCCAGGAGGCCTCGACAGGGGGCATGGGAGACCCAGTACTTC. Amino acids: CARRPRQGAWETQYF.

V gene TRBV6-6 combines with J gene TRBJ1-2, with 7 bases fitting TRBD1. Germline trimming cut 5 bases from V and 2 bases from J; bases unmatched to any gene: 14. The germline CDR1 and CDR2 sequences are MNHNY and SVGAGI (reference sequence). The CDR3 has 17 amino acids. The CDR3 sequence: CASSLRTGSSPNYGYTF. The CDR3 DNA sequence: TGTGCCAGCAGTCTTCGGACAGGAAGCTCCCCCAACTATGGCTACACCTTC.